This T cell receptor (beta chain) was recovered during a study of T cells in Graves' hyperthyroidism and ophthalmopathy. Regions amplified from RNA transcripts were the TCR beta CDR3 regions. The study used the HTBI primer set for a first-round RT-PCR of the TCR CDR3. Using its own MiXCR run on the multiplex PCR reads, TCRdb lists one record per CDR3 protein. The table records some 350,000 distinct CDR3 sequences, 15% to 18% of them present only once. The CDR3 is 16 amino acids. V dropped 6 bases and J dropped 7; count of bases not matched to a gene: 15. The germline V gene has CDR1 MDHEN and CDR2 SYDVKM. This clonotype was observed many times.

This clonotype was obtained from a woman aged 18-29 years with Graves' hyperthyroidism that later progressed to Graves' ophthalmopathy. The V call is TRBV28, the J call TRBJ2-5, with 9 bases that match TRBD1. Specimen: blood. CDR3 in amino acids: CASRSPGTGSSGTQYF. The CDR3, as DNA: TGTGCCAGCAGGTCGCCCGGGACAGGGTCCTCTGGGACCCAGTACTTC.